This TCR beta chain was recorded in a study of regulatory T cells in long-lasting Graves disease. Findings of the study overall: TRBV28, TRBJ1-2 and TRBJ2-5 were segments that persistent disease favored.

Germline assignment: CDR1 SGHVS and CDR2 FQNEAQ. This CDR3 contains 15 residues. Relying on iRepertoire HTBI primers and Arm-PCR of CDR3 regions, the team built TCR beta libraries. TCRdb itself ran the multiplex PCR reads through MiXCR, one entry per CDR3 protein. The repertoire has about 240,000 distinct CDR3 sequences, roughly a fifth of them found once; the top ten carry roughly 14%. As for time point: newly diagnosed GD, antithyroid drugs for less than 3 months. Isolated PBMC RNA provided the starting material for the TCR library. Of note for this clonotype: Its antigen is currently unknown.

The sequence was obtained from a female donor with Graves disease. Sequencing was performed on peripheral blood mononuclear cells (PBMCs), taken at new diagnosis, from a patient treated with antithyroid drugs. The chain combines TRBV7-8 with TRBJ2-1, with TRBD2 matching over 8 bases. Gene TRBJ2-5 matches the end of the DNA better, so the J call may be wrong. Here the CDR3 reads CASSVGGAGGQTQYF. The CDR3 DNA is TGTGCCAGCAGCGTAGGGGGGGCGGGGGGACAGACCCAGTACTTC.